This T cell receptor beta chain was sequenced during a study of blood T cell repertoires in COVID-19 (dated by TCRdb to about 2020). A note on the overall study: Samples covering the acute and convalescent phases of COVID-19 were provided by collaborators in the United States, Italy and Spain. The prospective study material was composed of cDNA or gDNA derived from T cells, B-cell-depleted T cells, or PBMCs. Deeply sampled blood TCRbeta repertoires from subjects exposed to, actively infected with, or recovered from COVID-19 were included in the dataset. The repertoires were made available in a free public database intended to serve as a resource for research on the immune response to SARS-CoV-2. The samples were drawn from two sources: the first 160 participants of the ongoing ImmuneRACE study, and 950 to 1,500 subjects contributed by 6 global collaborators. Nearly every sample came with metadata listing a de-identified subject ID, COVID-19 status, age in years and sex. Where available, HLA class I and class II types were taken from metadata supplied by the sample provider and were not determined by assay-based typing.

TCRbeta CDR3 regions were amplified from genomic DNA by means of the immunoSEQ Assay, a bias-controlled multiplex PCR. Concerning the study's data processing: The number of nucleated cells in each sample was estimated by amplification of reference gene primers within the assay. To quantify the absolute abundance of each unique TCRbeta CDR3 rearrangement, sequence reads were collapsed and filtered. For each sample, productive Simpson clonality was calculated as the square root of Simpson's diversity index over productive rearrangements. This is the immuneACCESS table as TCRdb keeps it, with only in-frame sequences that have V and J called. A part of the clones is gone; compared with another copy, unresolved V genes explain less than half, and the rest is unexplained. That table supplies the V and J calls and clone size; D and trimming were determined from the DNA. This sample is represented by more than 110,000 clones; over 60% of them were singletons. Jointly, the top ten make up 9% to 10% of the sample.

Regarding this clone: Its recognized antigen is unknown. No clone much larger than this one lies a single base away; base qualities are absent. The same CDR3 arises from other DNA sequences in this sample as well.

Collaborating institutions collected whole blood in K2EDTA tubes following their own protocols. Collaborator samples were shipped for TCRbeta analysis as frozen whole blood, isolated PBMCs, or DNA extracted from either sample type. Here is what the overall study found, with its caveats: How much clinical and demographic metadata was included differed by source and by participant, and the metadata was provided uncurated.

The CDR3 has 17 amino acids, counting the end cysteine and phenylalanine. Only the CDR3 part of the read is kept: 51 bases, read in frame from the first base. This clonotype was sampled from a woman aged 45-59 years with active or convalescent COVID-19. Sequencing was done on a sample of peripheral blood. The V and J segments used are TRBV21-1 and TRBJ1-5. TRBV21-1 is reported as a pseudogene. The DNA sequence is TGTGCCAGCAGCAAAGCAGTGGGGCGGGGAGGGGACCAGCCCCAGCATTTT. It specifies CASSKAVGRGGDQPQHF.